This TCR beta chain was identified during a study of CD4 T cells in relation to SARS-CoV-2 and coronaviruses. CDR3 size: 13 residues. The germline CDR1 and CDR2 sequences are SQVTM and ANQGSEA. Deletions cut 8 bases from V and 3 bases from J, with 16 bases between. Of note for this clone: Its antigen is undetermined.

Produced via immunoSEQ multiplex PCR; TCRdb's table is partial and in-frame only. Altogether approximately 43,000 clones are present, over 75% being singletons, with the ten largest covering 1% to 1.5%. What was sequenced was naive CD4+ T cells from PBMCs, cultured in vitro. Specified subset: naive CD4+ T cells isolated by negative enrichment. This TCR was sampled from an adult with COVID-19. This chain joins TRBV29-1 and TRBJ1-1; tentatively, D is TRBD1 (6 bases). For the CDR3, the DNA is TGCAGCTCCCCCGGGGGGGCGGACACTGAAGCTTTCTTT. The encoded protein is CSSPGGADTEAFF. The full variable domain, completed using reference TRBV29-1 and TRBJ1-1, is SAVISQKPSRDICQRGTSLTIQCQVDSQVTMMFWYRQQPGQSLTLIATANQGSEATYESGFVIDKFPISRPNLTFSTLTVSNMSPEDSSIYLCSSPGGADTEAFFGQGTRLTVV.